The entry below gives a single T cell receptor beta chain sequence along with its context. As a fraction of the sample, this clonotype is medium-sized (0.01 to 0.1%). What antigen it recognizes has not been identified. Within one base of it there is no much larger clone, and no base qualities were kept. This specimen's time point label, per the study, means: sample taken at primary tumor resection. Donors were 72 patients with early-stage, untreated non-small cell lung cancer from the lung TRACERx cohort. For TCR sequencing, whole RNA was extracted from tumor and nontumor lung tissue, or from cryopreserved PBMC samples, and no cell sorting was done. Only patients with enough RNA available from two or more tumor regions were chosen for TCR sequencing. A lung pathologist reviewed the tumor and adjacent nontumor lung specimens before the specimens were selected. Taken from cysteine to phenylalanine, the CDR3 has 16 residues. Just CDR3 DNA is preserved here, 48 bases in frame from base 1. Between the V and J ends, shortened by 5 bases and 5 bases respectively, the junction contains 18 bases. The germline V gene (reference sequence) sets CDR1 to LNHDA and CDR2 to SQIVND.

The protocol used for the library was 5' RACE. Sequencing took place on a NextSeq 500. The TCR library protocol attached a unique molecular identifier to each TCR cDNA molecule to allow correction of PCR and sequencing errors. The authors' analysis ran thus. TCR identification, UMI-based error correction and CDR3 extraction were performed with Decombinator tools. TCRs above a frequency of 2 per 1,000, corresponding to the top 1% of the tumor frequency distribution, were defined as expanded. Expanded tumor TCRs were classed as regional if statistically deemed absent (corrected P<0.05) from at least one tumor region, otherwise ubiquitous. Renyi diversity was calculated using the R vegan package after each repertoire was subsampled 100 times to 5,000 TCRs. CDR3 similarity networks were built from amino acid triplet string-kernel similarity, connecting CDR3s with pairwise similarity above 0.82. TCRdb reprocessing: public reads trimmed at Q25 with fastp, clones called with MiXCR, in-frame beta chains kept. Each CDR3 protein gets just one entry, which takes the most common genes and DNA from the rows behind it. TCRdb, not the authors, supplied the V and J calls. Within this sample are more than 10,000 distinct CDR3 sequences, with more than 12% of them counted one time only. Less than 20% of the sample is held by the ten biggest clonotypes.

The data are from a study of spatial heterogeneity in lung cancer (dated by TCRdb to between 2019 and 2020). Describing the broader study: Beta-chain transcripts were consistently detected in greater numbers than alpha-chain transcripts, which likely reflects a higher abundance of beta-chain transcripts. In tumor regions, TCR transcript counts showed a strong correlation with a T cell transcriptional module score derived from matched bulk RNA-seq. In the raw uncorrected reads, each unique combination of TCR and UMI appeared more than ten times on average. The study quantitatively compared TCR alpha and beta repertoires across multiple tumor regions, matched nontumor lung and blood in non-small cell lung cancer. Nonsynonymous mutation counts, determined by whole-exome sequencing of tumor tissue, were related to TCR repertoire features. Both alpha and beta chains were TCR-sequenced in 200 to 250 tumor regions, around 65 matched nontumor lung samples and around 50 PBMC samples obtained at surgery.

The paper's findings and limits, for the study overall: Counts of ubiquitous and regional expanded TCRs were found to correlate with counts of ubiquitous and regional nonsynonymous mutations, respectively. The tumor nonsynonymous mutation count correlated with the number of expanded alpha and beta TCRs within the tumor. TCR-seq was estimated to cover only roughly 7% of tumor T cells for alpha chains and about 13% for beta chains. Additional single-cell paired TCR alpha and beta sequencing was considered necessary to confirm, at a functional level, the hypothesis that regional TCRs recognize regional mutations.

The source of this sequence is a male donor with early-stage non-small cell lung cancer. The chain employs TRBV19 and TRBJ2-2, with TRBD1 tentatively as D gene (6 bases match). The sequenced sample was lung tumor tissue, obtained at surgery. The CDR3 reads CASSRTGTLKTGELFF. Here is the DNA: TGTGCCAGTAGTCGTACCGGGACACTCAAGACCGGGGAGCTGTTTTTT.